A single sample gave rise to the 18 T cell receptor beta chains below, sequenced in a study of early T cells in non-severe SARS-CoV-2 infection. TCRdb reprocessed the 5' RACE reads via MiXCR and lists one record per CDR3 protein. This sample carries just under 65,000 distinct CDR3 sequences, about 6% of them seen once, and the ten largest clones take 3% to 4%. The sequencing used whole blood, collected at baseline. The receptors stem from an adult who was a healthcare worker with PCR-confirmed SARS-CoV-2 infection or an uninfected control (not recorded which).

This clonotype was counted at least ten times. This chain uses TRBV28 with TRBJ2-7; weak D call: TRBD1 (6 bases). This CDR3 has 13 residues. V was shortened by 7 bases and J by 0 bases, with 10 bases between the two germline ends. CDR1 MDHEN and CDR2 SYDVKM come from the germline V gene. This chain's CDR3 is CASTRDNSYEQYF. The DNA of the CDR3 is TGTGCCAGCACCCGGGACAACTCCTACGAGCAGTACTTC.

This clonotype showed up just a few times. V is TRBV25-1 and J is TRBJ2-1; D gene ambiguous. The germline V and J ends were trimmed by 4 bases and 8 bases, with 15 bases remaining between them. CDR3 length equals 14 residues. The V gene's germline CDR1 is MGHDK and CDR2 SYGVNS. CDR3 region: CASSVSHNVDEQFF. The CDR3 nucleotides are TGTGCCAGCAGTGTATCACATAACGTCGATGAGCAGTTCTTC.

This clonotype appeared many times. The chain has TRBV7-7 and TRBJ2-1; 7 nucleotides line up with TRBD2. The V and J ends lost 5 bases and 7 bases, in that order; junction bases with no gene match: 17. CDR1 SSHAT and CDR2 FNYEAQ come from the germline V gene (reference sequence). The CDR3 is 17 amino acids. The CDR3, as DNA: TGTGCCAGCAGCCCCACGGGAGGCGGGAGAGGACGGAATGAGCAGTTCTTC. Translation gives CASSPTGGGRGRNEQFF.

This clonotype occurred many times. The chain is built from TRBV28 and TRBJ1-1; the D is unclear. This CDR3 has 16 amino acids. Trimming pared 5 bases from V and 5 bases from J, leaving 21 bases between. Germline V gene sequence: CDR1 MDHEN, CDR2 SYDVKM. CDR3 bases: TGTGCCAGCAGTCCCAGGCCGGTCAGGAGGAGGACTGAAGCTTTCTTT. Translating it yields CASSPRPVRRRTEAFF.

This clonotype came up many times. The chain has TRBV20-1 and TRBJ2-7; 8 nucleotides match TRBD1. J was trimmed by 6 bases and V by 4 bases; bases with no gene match: 5. Germline CDR1 and CDR2: DFQATT and SNEGSKA (reference sequence). The CDR3 covers 12 residues. CDR3 nucleotide sequence: TGCAGTGCTAATTCAGGGGGCCGCGAGCAGTACTTC. Its translation is CSANSGGREQYF.

This clonotype was seen at least ten times. V is TRBV20-1 and J is TRBJ2-5; 9 bases line up with TRBD2. The germline gives CDR1 DFQATT, CDR2 SNEGSKA (reference sequence). The J segment lost 2 bases and the V segment lost 3 bases, leaving 4 bases of the junction unmatched. The CDR3 runs to 14 residues. CDR3 residues: CSARTSGIQETQYF. Here the CDR3 DNA reads TGCAGTGCTAGGACTAGCGGTATACAAGAGACCCAGTACTTC.

There are many counts of this clonotype. This chain connects TRBV5-4 to TRBJ1-1, with D perhaps matching TRBD1 (5 bases). Trimming removed 3 bases at V and 1 base at J, with 10 bases between. Germline CDR1 reads SGHNT; CDR2 reads YYREEE (reference sequence). This CDR3 comprises 14 residues. The CDR3 is CASSSRGSNTEAFF. The DNA for the CDR3 is TGTGCCAGCAGCTCCCGGGGCTCGAACACTGAAGCTTTCTTT.

The rearrangement uses TRBV7-8 and TRBJ1-6; tentatively, D is TRBD1 (5 bases). Between the trimmed V and J ends, which lost 6 bases and 11 bases, there was a span of 20 bases. The CDR3 totals 15 residues. Germline V gene sequence: CDR1 SGHVS, CDR2 FQNEAQ. The CDR3, as DNA: TGTGCCAGCAGTTCATATCAGGGTGGAGATACACCCCTCCACTTT. It specifies CASSSYQGGDTPLHF. Looking up the rest from reference TRBV7-8 and TRBJ1-6 gives the full variable domain: GAGVSQSPRYKVAKRGQDVALRCDPISGHVSLFWYQQALGQGPEFLTYFQNEAQLDKSGLPSDRFFAERPEGSVSTLKIQRTQQEDSAVYLCASSSYQGGDTPLHFGNGTRLTVT.

Notes on this clonotype: This may stem from a read error, because a much larger clone lies one nucleotide away. The V and J genes are TRBV25-1 and TRBJ2-7; D remains ambiguous. The V gene lost 7 bases and the J gene lost 6 bases, with 13 bases spanning the gap. The germline V gene encodes CDR1 MGHDK and CDR2 SYGVNS. The CDR3 is made up of 12 amino acids. This CDR3 reads CASIDLKAEQYF. The CDR3 bases are TGTGCCAGCATTGACCTAAAAGCCGAGCAGTACTTC.

This clonotype has a count of ten or more. The J gene is TRBJ1-2, the V gene TRBV20-1, with a weak D call TRBD1 (5 bases). There are 12 residues in the CDR3. The V end was cut by 3 bases, the J end by 6 bases, with 11 bases between. Germline V lookup: CDR1 DFQATT, CDR2 SNEGSKA (reference sequence). The CDR3 protein is CSASSGADGYTF. CDR3 in DNA: TGCAGTGCTAGTTCTGGGGCGGATGGCTACACCTTC.

The rearrangement links TRBV28 to TRBJ2-6; 9 nucleotides align to TRBD1. In germline, CDR1 is MDHEN, CDR2 SYDVKM. V was pared by 5 bases and J by 2 bases, with 7 bases of the junction left unmatched. The CDR3 sequence is 17 residues long. CDR3 coding DNA: TGTGCCAGCAGTCCGGGACAGGGAGGCGCTGGGGCCAACGTCCTGACTTTC. Translated: CASSPGQGGAGANVLTF.

This clonotype is medium-sized by share. The chain is built from TRBV13 and TRBJ2-1; 8 bases line up with TRBD2. Germline V CDR1 and CDR2: PRHDT, FYEKMQ (reference sequence). With 5 bases clipped from V and 8 bases from J, the junction kept 8 bases outside the gene matches. CDR3 length: 14 residues. CDR3 nucleotide sequence: TGTGCCAGCAGCCAGAGCGGGAGAATGGATGAGCAGTTCTTC. Its protein product is CASSQSGRMDEQFF.

Ten or more counts support this clonotype. The genes are TRBV5-5 and TRBJ2-2; 8 nucleotides match TRBD2. This CDR3 comprises 18 residues. Trimming took 2 bases from V and 4 from J; bases not matched to a gene: 13. Germline V CDR1 and CDR2: SGHKS, YYEKEE (reference sequence). The CDR3 spells CASSFSGELTRGTGELFF. For the CDR3, the DNA is TGTGCCAGCAGCTTTAGCGGGGAATTGACGCGAGGCACCGGGGAGCTGTTTTTT.

As regards this clonotype: This sequence may be a read error, since a much larger clone differs from it by one base. This rearrangement joins TRBV11-3 to TRBJ2-7, with D possibly TRBD2 on 5 matching bases. The CDR3 consists of 14 residues. Trimming pared 3 bases from V and 5 bases from J, leaving 14 bases between. CDR1 is SGHNT and CDR2 is YENEEA in the germline V gene. The CDR3 bases are TGTGCCAGCAGCTTTAGCGTGAGTAACAACGAGCAGTACTTC. Its translation: CASSFSVSNNEQYF. Using reference TRBV11-3 and TRBJ2-7 for the parts outside the CDR3, the full variable domain is EAGVVQSPRYKIIEKKQPVAFWCNPISGHNTLYWYLQNLGQGPELLIRYENEEAVDDSQLPKDRFSAERLKGVDSTLKIQPAELGDSAVYLCASSFSVSNNEQYFGPGTRLTVT.

This clonotype was counted many times. This chain links TRBV29-1 with TRBJ1-2; TRBD1 agrees at 9 bases. This CDR3 has 10 residues. Germline V gives CDR1 SQVTM, CDR2 ANQGSEA. After removal of 7 bases from V and 10 bases from J, the junction contained 4 bases not matched to a gene. The CDR3 sequence: CSGGTGTYTF. The CDR3 region has the DNA TGCAGCGGGGGGACAGGGACCTACACCTTC.

The table lists this clonotype with many counts. V is TRBV5-4 and J is TRBJ2-1; the D is unclear. This CDR3 comprises 12 residues. Germline V gene sequence: CDR1 SGHNT, CDR2 YYREEE (reference sequence). Between the trimmed V and J ends, which lost 1 base and 5 bases, there was a span of 4 bases. CDR3 in DNA: TGTGCCAGCAGCTTGACAGACAATGAGCAGTTCTTC. It is translated as CASSLTDNEQFF.

This clonotype was counted ten times or more. This chain uses TRBV24-1 with TRBJ1-1; 7 nucleotides agree with TRBD1. V gave up 6 bases and J gave up 0 bases; unmatched junction bases: 3. CDR3 length: 14 residues. Germline CDR1 is KGHDR and CDR2 is SFDVKD. DNA of the CDR3: TGTGCCACCAGTACAGGGGAGATGAACACTGAAGCTTTCTTT. As protein: CATSTGEMNTEAFF.

The genes are TRBV7-3 and TRBJ2-1; no firm D call. The CDR3 length is 13 residues. Germline CDR1 SGHTA, CDR2 FQGTGA. Between the trimmed V and J ends, which lost 8 bases and 2 bases, there was a span of 10 bases. As DNA, the CDR3 is TGTGCCAGCGCAACTGCCGCCTACAATGAGCAGTTCTTC. This sequence encodes CASATAAYNEQFF.